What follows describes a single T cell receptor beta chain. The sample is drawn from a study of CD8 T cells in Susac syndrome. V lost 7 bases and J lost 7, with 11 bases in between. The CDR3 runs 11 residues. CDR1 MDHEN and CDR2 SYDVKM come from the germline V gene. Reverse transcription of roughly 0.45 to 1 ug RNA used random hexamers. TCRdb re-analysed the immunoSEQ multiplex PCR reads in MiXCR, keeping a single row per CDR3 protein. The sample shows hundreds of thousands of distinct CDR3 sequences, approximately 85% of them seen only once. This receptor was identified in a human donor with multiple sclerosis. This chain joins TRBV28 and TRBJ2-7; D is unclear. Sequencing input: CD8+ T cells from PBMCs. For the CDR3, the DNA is TGTGCCAGCAAATTCGGAGCGGAGCAGTACTTC. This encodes CASKFGAEQYF.